One TCR beta chain is described in this entry. Sequenced by immunoSEQ multiplex PCR; TCRdb stores in-frame clones only, minus some. The data hold approximately 2.3 million clones, with 80% to 95% observed a single time. This sample was taken from a study of shared clonotypes between healthy human individuals. About the study: Ranging from 18 to 49 in age, donors were two women and a few men.

The V gene's germline CDR1 is SEHNR and CDR2 FQNEAQ (reference sequence). The CDR3 covers 14 residues. The J segment lost 6 bases and the V segment lost 7 bases, leaving 8 bases of the junction unmatched. This TCR came from a man between 18 and 29 years old in good health. Some clones in this sample may be carry-over from other donors' samples. The rearrangement uses TRBV7-9 and TRBJ2-1; the match to TRBD2 covers 8 bases. Input material: naive CD4+ T cells from PBMCs. Subset described: CD45RA+ positively selected. The CDR3 here is CASNQRELINEQFF. The DNA of the CDR3 is TGTGCCAGCAATCAGCGGGAGTTGATCAATGAGCAGTTCTTC.